What follows are 21 T cell receptor beta chains derived from one specimen sequenced in a study of T-cell memory formation after mild COVID-19. TCRdb reprocessed the 5' RACE reads with MiXCR, giving one entry per CDR3 protein. Of tens of thousands of distinct CDR3 sequences in the sample, approximately 15% were seen once. Source material: PBMCs or a T cell subset sorted from them (not recorded which). Every receptor here comes from an adult woman who had mild COVID-19 (a few samples of this study predate the infection). Cell type and time point are not known.

The chain joins TRBV4-1 to TRBJ1-1, with no clear D. Per the germline V gene, CDR1 is MGHRA and CDR2 is YSYEKL. Trimming removed 1 base at V and 3 bases at J, with 6 bases between. The length of the CDR3 is 13 residues. The CDR3: CASSQGVYTEAFF. Written as DNA, the CDR3 is TGCGCCAGCAGCCAAGGAGTTTACACTGAAGCTTTCTTT.

This clonotype was detected a few times. V is TRBV7-8 and J is TRBJ2-7, with 7 nucleotides matching TRBD1. Per the germline V gene, CDR1 is SGHVS and CDR2 is FQNEAQ. V was pared by 2 bases and J by 3 bases, with 4 bases of the junction left unmatched. CDR3 length: 14 residues. The CDR3 sequence: CASSLTTGSYEQYF. In nucleotides, the CDR3 is TGTGCCAGCAGCTTAACGACAGGGAGCTACGAGCAGTACTTC.

The rearrangement links TRBV9 to TRBJ2-7; 7 bases fit TRBD2. V trimming: 4 bases; J trimming: 0 bases; junction bases outside the gene matches: 7. The CDR3 consists of 15 residues. Germline CDR1 and CDR2: SGDLS and YYNGEE. CDR3 in amino acids: CASSPSSGGSYEQYF. DNA for the CDR3: TGTGCCAGCAGCCCATCTAGCGGCGGCTCCTACGAGCAGTACTTC.

This chain links TRBV5-1 with TRBJ2-1; the match to TRBD1 covers 7 bases. In germline, CDR1 is SGHRS, CDR2 YFSETQ. V dropped 2 bases and J dropped 5; count of bases not matched to a gene: 13. The CDR3 consists of 17 residues. The CDR3 sequence: CASSLRTTGWPNNEQFF. The DNA for the CDR3 is TGCGCCAGCAGCTTAAGAACGACAGGGTGGCCCAACAATGAGCAGTTCTTC.

The chain carries TRBV5-6 and TRBJ2-7, with TRBD2 as a possible D gene (5 bases). The ends were cut back, 0 bases at V and 4 bases at J, with 17 bases in the middle. Germline CDR1 reads SGHDT; CDR2 reads YYEEEE. The CDR3 sequence is 16 residues long. CDR3 protein: CASSLVVGMAIYEQYF. Here the CDR3 DNA reads TGTGCCAGCAGCTTGGTAGTCGGGATGGCAATTTACGAGCAGTACTTC.

This clonotype was recorded a few times. The chain carries TRBV9 and TRBJ2-7; 9 bases map to TRBD1. V lost 1 base, J lost 6 bases, and 5 bases stayed unmatched. Germline CDR1 SGDLS, CDR2 YYNGEE. There are 14 residues in the CDR3. CDR3 sequence reads: CASSVSGTGREQYF. The CDR3 DNA reads TGTGCCAGCAGCGTATCGGGGACAGGGCGCGAGCAGTACTTC.

This clonotype was observed a handful of times. The rearrangement uses TRBV6-1 and TRBJ2-3; possible D gene TRBD2, 6 bases. V was cut by 4 bases and J by 0 bases, with 14 bases left in between. The CDR3 is made up of 16 amino acids. Germline V gene lookup returns CDR1 MNHNS and CDR2 SASEGT. The CDR3 DNA sequence: TGTGCCAGCAGTGGTCCAGCGGGCCTAAGCACAGATACGCAGTATTTT. Translated, it gives CASSGPAGLSTDTQYF.

This clonotype was counted between two and nine times. This sequence joins TRBV12-3 or TRBV12-4 and TRBJ2-1, with D unclear. The CDR3 totals 12 residues. V lost 2 bases and J lost 4, with 3 bases in between. The CDR3 protein is CASSLPYNEQFF. In DNA form, the CDR3 reads TGTGCCAGCAGTTTACCATACAATGAGCAGTTCTTC.

The V gene is TRBV7-9, the J gene TRBJ2-4; either TRBD1 or TRBD2 may supply D (7 bases each). Trimming removed 5 bases at V and 0 bases at J, with 14 bases between. Per the germline V gene, CDR1 is SEHNR and CDR2 is FQNEAQ (reference sequence). CDR3 length: 16 residues. The CDR3 sequence is CASSTGEGLAKNIQYF. Here the CDR3 DNA reads TGTGCCAGCAGCACAGGGGAGGGGCTAGCCAAAAACATTCAGTACTTC.

V gene TRBV24-1 combines with J gene TRBJ2-3; D remains ambiguous. CDR1 and CDR2 from the germline V gene are KGHDR and SFDVKD. V was clipped by 6 bases and J by 2 bases, with 11 bases between them. The length of the CDR3 is 14 residues. As DNA, the CDR3 is TGTGCCACCAGTCGGGTTGGCCCCACAGATACGCAGTATTTT. It specifies CATSRVGPTDTQYF.

This clonotype was seen once. This chain joins TRBV4-1 and TRBJ2-1; 7 positions match TRBD1. The germline gives CDR1 MGHRA, CDR2 YSYEKL. Trimming removed 1 base from V and 4 bases from J; junction bases left unmatched: 7. CDR3 length: 16 amino acids. CDR3 sequence reads: CASSQAPGQPYNEQFF. CDR3 DNA sequence: TGCGCCAGCAGCCAAGCACCGGGACAGCCGTACAATGAGCAGTTCTTC.

The rearrangement links TRBV7-9 to TRBJ1-1, with TRBD1 matching 7 bases. From germline, CDR1 is SEHNR and CDR2 FQNEAQ (reference sequence). This CDR3 spans 14 amino acids. Trimming at V came to 5 bases and at J to 8 bases, leaving 11 bases not matched to a gene. CDR3 protein: CASSLVKGASEAFF. In DNA form, the CDR3 reads TGTGCCAGCAGCCTTGTAAAGGGGGCATCAGAAGCTTTCTTT.

This clonotype was counted between two and nine times. This sequence joins TRBV4-1 and TRBJ1-2; D is uncertain. The germline V and J ends were trimmed by 0 bases and 4 bases, with 9 bases remaining between them. The CDR3 is 14 residues long. Germline-derived CDR1 and CDR2 are MGHRA and YSYEKL. CDR3 amino acids: CASSQDSQSYGYTF. The CDR3 nucleotides read TGCGCCAGCAGCCAAGATAGCCAGAGCTATGGCTACACCTTC.

This chain uses TRBV13 with TRBJ2-2, with no clear D. Trimming took 5 bases from V and 1 from J, leaving 17 bases between them. The CDR3 length is 17 residues. Germline V gene sequence: CDR1 PRHDT, CDR2 FYEKMQ (reference sequence). CDR3 region: CASSPTTLVGNTGELFF. The CDR3 nucleotides are TGTGCCAGCAGCCCCACAACGTTAGTAGGGAACACCGGGGAGCTGTTTTTT.

This chain connects TRBV6-4 to TRBJ1-5; weak D call: TRBD1 (5 bases). CDR3 length: 12 residues. Per the germline V gene, CDR1 is MRHNA and CDR2 is SNTAGT. The ends were cut back, 8 bases at V and 4 bases at J, with 9 bases in the middle. This CDR3 reads CASLEGNQPQHF. In DNA, the CDR3 is TGTGCCAGCCTTGAGGGGAATCAGCCCCAGCATTTT.

This clonotype appeared a few times. In nucleotides, the CDR3 is TGTGCCAGTAGTATGGTAACCCTCACCGGGGAGCTGTTTTTT. The encoded protein is CASSMVTLTGELFF. The chain joins TRBV19 to TRBJ2-2; D uncertain. The CDR3 consists of 14 residues. V lost 3 bases and J lost 4, with 9 bases in between. Germline-derived CDR1 and CDR2 are LNHDA and SQIVND (reference sequence).

The chain is built from TRBV29-1 and TRBJ2-1, with D possibly TRBD2 on 5 matching bases. CDR1 SQVTM and CDR2 ANQGSEA come from the germline V gene. Trimming removed 4 bases from V and 0 bases from J, with 13 bases in between. This CDR3 comprises 15 residues. The CDR3 sequence: CSVGNMRVSYNEQFF. CDR3 bases: TGCAGCGTTGGAAATATGAGGGTCTCCTACAATGAGCAGTTCTTC.

The J gene is TRBJ2-2, the V gene TRBV7-3; 9 bases line up with TRBD2. This CDR3 is 15 amino acids long. V shed 3 bases and J 6 bases; nucleotides not matched to a gene: 5. Germline V gene lookup returns CDR1 SGHTA and CDR2 FQGTGA. In nucleotides, the CDR3 is TGTGCCAGCAGCTTCGCCCCTAGCGGGGCCGGGGAGCTGTTTTTT. Encoded protein: CASSFAPSGAGELFF.

This clonotype has more than one count but fewer than ten. The CDR3 sequence is CSARSRGLYGSTDTQYF. CDR3 nucleotides: TGCAGTGCTAGATCCCGGGGGCTGTACGGAAGCACAGATACGCAGTATTTT. The chain couples TRBV20-1 to TRBJ2-3; D tentatively reads TRBD1 or TRBD2 (6 bases each). CDR3 size: 17 residues. V lost 2 bases and J 0 bases, leaving 18 bases between the germline ends. The germline V gene has CDR1 DFQATT and CDR2 SNEGSKA (reference sequence).

The chain links TRBV7-9 to TRBJ2-7, with 8 bases that match TRBD1. The V gene end was trimmed by 0 bases and the J gene end by 3 bases; junction bases not matched to a gene: 4. This CDR3 is built from 15 residues. Germline-derived CDR1 and CDR2 are SEHNR and FQNEAQ (reference sequence). The CDR3, as DNA: TGTGCCAGCAGCTTAGCGACAGGGGCTAACTACGAGCAGTACTTC. Translating it yields CASSLATGANYEQYF. Supplemented by reference TRBV7-9 and TRBJ2-7, the full variable domain reads DTGVSQNPRHKITKRGQNVTFRCDPISEHNRLYWYRQTLGQGPEFLTYFQNEAQLEKSRLLSDRFSAERPKGSFSTLEIQRTEQGDSAMYLCASSLATGANYEQYFGPGTRLTVT.

The chain is built from TRBV7-2 and TRBJ1-5; D might be TRBD1 (5 bases). This CDR3 spans 14 amino acids. V was cut by 5 bases and J by 4 bases, with 12 bases left in between. Germline CDR1 and CDR2: SGHTA and FQGNSA. CDR3 bases: TGTGCCAGCAGCAGAGACAGAGTTAATCAGCCCCAGCATTTT. Residues: CASSRDRVNQPQHF.